This TCR beta chain emerged from a study of metastatic and nonmetastatic thyroid tumors. Overall study context: Malignant thyroid and benign thyroid patients provided blood and tumor or nodule tissue whose repertoires were compared.

From the PCR reads, TCRdb re-called clones with MiXCR. The sample contains more than 20,000 clones, about 12% of which appear only once. Ten or more counts support this clone. This CDR3 comprises 15 residues. Germline V gene data show CDR1 as MGHRA and CDR2 as YSYEKL. With 1 base clipped from V and 2 bases from J, the junction kept 3 bases outside the gene matches. Among the patients, none had received any treatment before thyroid surgery. Sequenced: blood. The V and J genes are TRBV4-1 and TRBJ1-1, with 8 bases fitting TRBD1. The sequence came from a female donor with papillary thyroid cancer or a benign thyroid nodule (not recorded which). Some clones in this sample may be carry-over from other donors' samples. The CDR3 sequence is CASSQGTGFNTEAFF. In DNA, the CDR3 is TGCGCCAGCAGCCAAGGGACAGGGTTTAACACTGAAGCTTTCTTT.